A single sample is the source of the 18 T cell receptor beta chains below, sequenced in a study of beta chain features in type 1 diabetes. Isolated RNA was reverse transcribed in full, so expressed TCRB transcripts were sequenced. Clones were sequenced by immunoSEQ multiplex PCR, and TCRdb holds only the in-frame ones, with some missing. The sample includes 600,000 to 650,000 clones, about a sixth of them seen just once. Sample: naive CD4+ T cells from blood. These TCRs come from a man aged 18 to 35 in good health.

This clone was picked up a small number of times. The chain carries TRBV13 and TRBJ2-2, with D possibly TRBD2 on 5 matching bases. The germline gives CDR1 PRHDT, CDR2 FYEKMQ (reference sequence). Trimming left V 1 base short and J 1 base short, with 13 bases between. The CDR3 has 17 residues. CDR3 nucleotides: TGTGCCAGCAGCTTAGAGTTTGCGGGTCTGAACACCGGGGAGCTGTTTTTT. This translates into CASSLEFAGLNTGELFF. Complete variable domain (other parts from reference TRBV13 and TRBJ2-2): AAGVIQSPRHLIKEKRETATLKCYPIPRHDTVYWYQQGPGQDPQFLISFYEKMQSDKGSIPDRFSAQQFSDYHSELNMSSLELGDSALYFCASSLEFAGLNTGELFFGEGSRLTVL.

The rearrangement uses TRBV27 and TRBJ1-5, with D possibly being TRBD1 (6 bases). Trimming shortened V by 5 bases and J by 1 base, and 15 bases separated the two germline ends. The CDR3 spans 16 residues. Germline loops: CDR1 MNHEY, CDR2 SMNVEV (reference sequence). This CDR3 is CASSPYRDRSNQPQHF. The CDR3 nucleotides read TGTGCCAGCAGTCCCTACAGGGACCGCAGCAATCAGCCCCAGCATTTT.

To note about this clone: Other DNA sequences of this sample code for an identical CDR3. The genes are TRBV10-3 and TRBJ2-7; D unresolved. V gave up 6 bases and J gave up 1 base, with 4 bases separating them. The germline V gene encodes CDR1 ENHRY and CDR2 SYGVKD. The CDR3 runs 11 residues. The DNA of the CDR3 is TGTGCCATCAGCAGATCCTACGAGCAGTACTTC. Translating gives CAISRSYEQYF.

This clone was seen only a few times. The V call is TRBV14, the J call TRBJ2-7, with a tentative D call TRBD1 (5 bases). The germline V gene encodes CDR1 SGHDN and CDR2 FVKESK. V was clipped by 4 bases and J by 0 bases, with 7 bases between them. The CDR3 is 13 amino acids. The CDR3, as DNA: TGTGCCAGCAGCCGAAGGGGCTCCTACGAGCAGTACTTC. It translates to CASSRRGSYEQYF.

This sequence joins TRBV25-1 and TRBJ1-5, with D perhaps matching TRBD1 (6 bases). V was clipped by 6 bases and J by 2 bases, with 17 bases between them. The germline CDR1 and CDR2 sequences are MGHDK and SYGVNS. This CDR3 comprises 16 residues. The CDR3 coding sequence is TGTGCCAGCAGCCCCCGGGGGGGCGCCGGCAATCAGCCCCAGCATTTT. This sequence encodes CASSPRGGAGNQPQHF.

The rearrangement uses TRBV21-1 and TRBJ1-1; TRBD1, the D gene given by the table, was not confirmed from the DNA. TRBV21-1 constitutes a pseudogene. The CDR3 extends over 17 amino acids. CDR3 residues: CASSKGQQGKERTEAFF. The CDR3 DNA is TGTGCCAGCAGCAAAGGTCAGCAGGGAAAAGAAAGAACTGAAGCTTTCTTT.

The chain uses TRBV7-7 and TRBJ2-7; D is uncertain. The CDR3 runs 12 residues. The germline V gene encodes CDR1 SSHAT and CDR2 FNYEAQ (reference sequence). V was trimmed by 6 bases and J by 0 bases, leaving 6 bases between them. CDR3 sequence: CASRLNSYEQYF. The CDR3 DNA reads TGTGCCAGCAGATTGAACTCCTACGAGCAGTACTTC. The full variable domain, rest sourced from reference TRBV7-7 and TRBJ2-7, is GAGVSQSPRYKVTKRGQDVTLRCDPISSHATLYWYQQALGQGPEFLTYFNYEAQPDKSGLPSDRFSAERPEGSISTLTIQRTEQRDSAMYRCASRLNSYEQYFGPGTRLTVT.

This clone was counted between two and nine times. This chain links TRBV5-1 with TRBJ2-3, with 7 bases that match TRBD2. The CDR3 is made up of 17 amino acids. CDR1 SGHRS and CDR2 YFSETQ come from the germline V gene. The ends lost 0 bases at V and 2 bases at J; junction bases unmatched: 9. Written as DNA, the CDR3 is TGCGCCAGCAGCTTGGTAGTCCTAGCGGAGTTCACAGATACGCAGTATTTT. This sequence encodes CASSLVVLAEFTDTQYF. Variable domain in full (rest from reference TRBV5-1 and TRBJ2-3): KAGVTQTPRYLIKTRGQQVTLSCSPISGHRSVSWYQQTPGQGLQFLFEYFSETQRNKGNFPGRFSGRQFSNSRSEMNVSTLELGDSALYLCASSLVVLAEFTDTQYFGPGTRLTVL.

The V and J genes are TRBV18 and TRBJ2-2; D unresolved. The CDR3 contains 14 residues. The V end was cut by 7 bases, the J end by 1 base, with 10 bases between. The germline gives CDR1 KGHSH, CDR2 LQKENI. CDR3 DNA sequence: TGTGCCAGCTTATTCCGTGAGAACACCGGGGAGCTGTTTTTT. This sequence encodes CASLFRENTGELFF.

This clone was seen more than once but under ten times. The genes are TRBV6-6 and TRBJ2-1; no definite D call. This CDR3 is built from 16 residues. Trimming removed 0 bases at V and 1 base at J, with 10 bases between. The germline V gene encodes CDR1 MNHNY and CDR2 SVGAGI (reference sequence). CDR3 coding DNA: TGTGCCAGCAGTTACTCCTTATCTAGGTCCTACAATGAGCAGTTCTTC. Translation gives CASSYSLSRSYNEQFF.

In the case of this clone: Other DNA sequences within the sample encode an identical CDR3. The chain joins TRBV28 to TRBJ1-1; D perhaps matches TRBD1 (6 bases). V lost 3 bases, J lost 6 bases, and 14 bases lay in between. Per germline, CDR1 MDHEN and CDR2 SYDVKM. The CDR3 spans 14 residues. The CDR3 protein is CASSLWGQRSEAFF. In nucleotides, the CDR3 is TGTGCCAGCAGTTTGTGGGGGCAGAGGTCTGAAGCTTTCTTT.

The rearrangement uses TRBV28 and TRBJ2-7; the D is unclear. The ends were cut back, 3 bases at V and 2 bases at J, with 14 bases in the middle. The germline V gene encodes CDR1 MDHEN and CDR2 SYDVKM. The CDR3 extends over 15 amino acids. The CDR3 region has the DNA TGTGCCAGCAGTTTGCCCCGCCCGCAGGCCTACGAGCAGTACTTC. Protein product: CASSLPRPQAYEQYF.

CDR3 in DNA: TGTGCCAGCAGCTTAGAAGCAGGGACACAACGGAACTATGGCTACACCTTC. Its translation is CASSLEAGTQRNYGYTF. The chain is built from TRBV7-2 and TRBJ1-2, with D perhaps matching TRBD1 (6 bases). The V gene lost 1 base and the J gene lost 2 bases, with 17 bases spanning the gap. Germline V gene data show CDR1 as SGHTA and CDR2 as FQGNSA. The CDR3 length is 17 residues.

There are a few counts of this clone. The rearrangement joins TRBV6-5 to TRBJ2-7; TRBD2 might be the D (5 bases). The V and J ends lost 4 bases and 2 bases respectively, with 12 bases between them. CDR3 length: 14 amino acids. Germline V lookup: CDR1 MNHEY, CDR2 SVGAGI. CDR3 nucleotide sequence: TGTGCCAGCAGTTTTCCGGGGAGAACCTACGAGCAGTACTTC. Residues: CASSFPGRTYEQYF.

This clone turned up a few times. The rearrangement links TRBV28 to TRBJ1-2; D unresolved. In germline, CDR1 is MDHEN, CDR2 SYDVKM. The CDR3 extends over 12 amino acids. V was cut by 2 bases and J by 3 bases, with 4 bases left in between. The CDR3 coding sequence is TGTGCCAGCAGTTTAAATTACTATGGCTACACCTTC. The encoded protein is CASSLNYYGYTF.

This clone was found a few times. The chain joins TRBV4-3 to TRBJ2-7; TRBD2 agrees at 9 bases. The V gene end was trimmed by 0 bases and the J gene end by 0 bases; junction bases not matched to a gene: 6. Looked up from germline, CDR1 is LGHNA and CDR2 is YSLEER. There are 17 residues in the CDR3. Here the CDR3 reads CASSQDTREGISYEQYF. CDR3 sequence (DNA): TGCGCCAGCAGCCAAGATACGCGGGAGGGGATCTCCTACGAGCAGTACTTC.

There are a few counts of this clone. The rearrangement joins TRBV18 to TRBJ2-1, with TRBD1 as a possible D gene (6 bases). The CDR3 covers 16 residues. Trimming took off 6 bases at V and 0 bases at J, with 15 bases between the two ends. Looked up from germline, CDR1 is KGHSH and CDR2 is LQKENI. CDR3 nucleotides: TGTGCCAGCTCTTCGACAGGACCTTCCTCCTACAATGAGCAGTTCTTC. Protein: CASSSTGPSSYNEQFF. The full variable domain, in which reference TRBV18 and TRBJ2-1 provide the parts outside the CDR3, is NAGVMQNPRHLVRRRGQEARLRCSPMKGHSHVYWYRQLPEEGLKFMVYLQKENIIDESGMPKERFSAEFPKEGPSILRIQQVVRGDSAAYFCASSSTGPSSYNEQFFGPGTRLTVL.

The V and J genes are TRBV28 and TRBJ2-7, with TRBD1 matching 10 bases. Per the germline V gene, CDR1 is MDHEN and CDR2 is SYDVKM. V shed 10 bases, J shed 4 bases, and the junction held 13 bases outside the gene matches. This CDR3 is 15 amino acids long. Written as DNA, the CDR3 is TGTGCCACTACAAGGACAGGGGGACCCCCTTACGAGCAGTACTTC. Encoded protein: CATTRTGGPPYEQYF.